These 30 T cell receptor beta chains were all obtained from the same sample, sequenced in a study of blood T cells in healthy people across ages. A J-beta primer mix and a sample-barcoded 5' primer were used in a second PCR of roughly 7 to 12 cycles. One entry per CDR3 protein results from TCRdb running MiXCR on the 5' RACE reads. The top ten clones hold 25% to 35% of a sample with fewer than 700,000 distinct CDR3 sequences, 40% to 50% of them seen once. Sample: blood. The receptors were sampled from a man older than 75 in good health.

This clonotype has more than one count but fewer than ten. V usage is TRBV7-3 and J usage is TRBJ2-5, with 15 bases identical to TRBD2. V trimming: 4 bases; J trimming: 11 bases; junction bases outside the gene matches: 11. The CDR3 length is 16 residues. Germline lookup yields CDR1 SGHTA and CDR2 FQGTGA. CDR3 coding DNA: TGTGCCAGCAGCTCTAGGACTAGCGGGAGGGACAATGAGCAGTACTTC. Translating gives CASSSRTSGRDNEQYF.

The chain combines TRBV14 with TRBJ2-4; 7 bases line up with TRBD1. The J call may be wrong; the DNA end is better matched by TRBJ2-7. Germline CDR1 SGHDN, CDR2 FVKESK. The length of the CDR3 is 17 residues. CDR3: CASSQAPGQRMMYEQYF. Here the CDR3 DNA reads TGTGCCAGCAGCCAAGCCCCGGGACAGCGTATGATGTACGAGCAGTACTTC.

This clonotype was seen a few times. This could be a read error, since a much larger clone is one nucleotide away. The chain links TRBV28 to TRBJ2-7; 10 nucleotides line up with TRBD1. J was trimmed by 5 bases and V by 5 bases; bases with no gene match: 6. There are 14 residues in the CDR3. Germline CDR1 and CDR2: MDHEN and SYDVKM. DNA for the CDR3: TGTGCCAGCAGTGTAAGGGACAGGGGCCACGAGCAGTACTTC. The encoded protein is CASSVRDRGHEQYF.

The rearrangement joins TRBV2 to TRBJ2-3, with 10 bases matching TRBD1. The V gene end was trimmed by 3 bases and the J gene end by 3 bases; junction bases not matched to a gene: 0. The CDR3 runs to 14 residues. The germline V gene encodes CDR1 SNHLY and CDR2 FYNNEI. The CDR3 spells CASSEGQGTDTQYF. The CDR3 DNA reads TGTGCCAGCAGTGAGGGACAGGGGACAGATACGCAGTATTTT.

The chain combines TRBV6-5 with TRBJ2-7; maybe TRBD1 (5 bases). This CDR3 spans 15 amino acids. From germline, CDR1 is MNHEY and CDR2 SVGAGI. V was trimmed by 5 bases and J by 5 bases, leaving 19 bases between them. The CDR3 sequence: CASSPPGQGHNEQYF. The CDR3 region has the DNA TGTGCCAGCAGTCCTCCCGGGCAGGGTCATAACGAGCAGTACTTC.

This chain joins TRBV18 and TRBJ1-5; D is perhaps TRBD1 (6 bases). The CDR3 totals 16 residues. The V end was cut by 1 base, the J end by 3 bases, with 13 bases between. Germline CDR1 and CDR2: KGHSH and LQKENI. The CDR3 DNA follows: TGTGCCAGCTCACCACTTGGACAGATGTTCAATCAGCCCCAGCATTTT. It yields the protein CASSPLGQMFNQPQHF. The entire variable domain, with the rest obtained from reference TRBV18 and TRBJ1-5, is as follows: NAGVMQNPRHLVRRRGQEARLRCSPMKGHSHVYWYRQLPEEGLKFMVYLQKENIIDESGMPKERFSAEFPKEGPSILRIQQVVRGDSAAYFCASSPLGQMFNQPQHFGDGTRLSIL.

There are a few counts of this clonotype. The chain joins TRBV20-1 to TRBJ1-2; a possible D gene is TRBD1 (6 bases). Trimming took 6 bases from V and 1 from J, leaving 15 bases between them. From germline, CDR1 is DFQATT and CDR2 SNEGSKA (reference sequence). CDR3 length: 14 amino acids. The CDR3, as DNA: TGCAGTGCGGGACAAGGGAACATTAACTATGGCTACACCTTC. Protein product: CSAGQGNINYGYTF.

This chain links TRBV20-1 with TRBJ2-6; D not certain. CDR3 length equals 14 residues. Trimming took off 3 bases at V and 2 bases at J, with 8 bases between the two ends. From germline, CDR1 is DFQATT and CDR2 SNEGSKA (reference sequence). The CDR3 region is CSARPGAGANVLTF. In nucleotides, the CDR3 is TGCAGTGCTAGGCCCGGCGCTGGGGCCAACGTCCTGACTTTC.

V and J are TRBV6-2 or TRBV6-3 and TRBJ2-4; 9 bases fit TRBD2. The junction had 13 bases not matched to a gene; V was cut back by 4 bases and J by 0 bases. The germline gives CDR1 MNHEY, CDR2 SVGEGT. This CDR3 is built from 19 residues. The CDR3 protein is CASSSQSGRILSAKNIQYF. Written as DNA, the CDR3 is TGTGCCAGCAGTTCCCAAAGCGGGAGGATCCTTTCAGCCAAAAACATTCAGTACTTC.

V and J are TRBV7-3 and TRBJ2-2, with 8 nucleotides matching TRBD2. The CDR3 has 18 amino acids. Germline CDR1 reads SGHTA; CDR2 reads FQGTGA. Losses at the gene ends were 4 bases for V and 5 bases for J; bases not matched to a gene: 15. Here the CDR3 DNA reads TGTGCCAGCAGCTATAAATTGCCCGGGACTAGTGGAACCGGGGAGCTGTTTTTT. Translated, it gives CASSYKLPGTSGTGELFF. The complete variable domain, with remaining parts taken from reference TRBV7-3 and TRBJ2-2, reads GAGVSQTPSNKVTEKGKYVELRCDPISGHTALYWYRQSLGQGPEFLIYFQGTGAADDSGLPNDRFFAVRPEGSVSTLKIQRTERGDSAVYLCASSYKLPGTSGTGELFFGEGSRLTVL.

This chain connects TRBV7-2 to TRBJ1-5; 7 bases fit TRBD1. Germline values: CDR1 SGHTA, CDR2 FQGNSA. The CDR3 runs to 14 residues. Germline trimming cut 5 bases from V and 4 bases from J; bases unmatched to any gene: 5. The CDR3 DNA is TGTGCCAGCAGCATCGGACAGGAAAATCAGCCCCAGCATTTT. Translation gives CASSIGQENQPQHF.

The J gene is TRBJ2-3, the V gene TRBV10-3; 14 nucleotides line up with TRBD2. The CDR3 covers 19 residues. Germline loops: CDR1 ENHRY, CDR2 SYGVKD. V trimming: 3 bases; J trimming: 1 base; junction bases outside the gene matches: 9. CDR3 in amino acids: CAISDSIPGLAGGTDTQYF. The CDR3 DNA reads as TGTGCCATCAGTGACAGCATCCCGGGACTAGCGGGAGGCACAGATACGCAGTATTTT.

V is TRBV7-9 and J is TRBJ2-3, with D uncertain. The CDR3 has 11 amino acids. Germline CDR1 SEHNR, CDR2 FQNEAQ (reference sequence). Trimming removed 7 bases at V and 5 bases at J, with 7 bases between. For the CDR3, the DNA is TGTGCCAGCACCCCACAAGATACGCAGTATTTT. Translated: CASTPQDTQYF.

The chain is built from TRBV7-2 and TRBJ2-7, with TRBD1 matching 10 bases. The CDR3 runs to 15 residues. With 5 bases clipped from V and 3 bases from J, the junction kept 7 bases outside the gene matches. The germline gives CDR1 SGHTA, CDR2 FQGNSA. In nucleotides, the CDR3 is TGTGCCAGCAGCATTGGGACAGGGGAGTTCTACGAGCAGTACTTC. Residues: CASSIGTGEFYEQYF.

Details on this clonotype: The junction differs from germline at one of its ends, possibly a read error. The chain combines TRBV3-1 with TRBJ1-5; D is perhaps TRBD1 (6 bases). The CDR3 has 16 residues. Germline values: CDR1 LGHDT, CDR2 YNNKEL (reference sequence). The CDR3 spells CASGQDPGQPNQPQHF. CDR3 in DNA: TGTGCCAGCGGCCAAGATCCCGGACAGCCCAATCAGCCCCAGCATTTT.

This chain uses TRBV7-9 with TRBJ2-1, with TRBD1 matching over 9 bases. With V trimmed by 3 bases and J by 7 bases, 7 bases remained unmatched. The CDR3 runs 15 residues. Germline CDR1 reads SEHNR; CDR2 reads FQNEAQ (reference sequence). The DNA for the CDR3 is TGTGCCAGCAGCTTTACGGGACAGGGATGGAATGAGCAGTTCTTC. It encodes CASSFTGQGWNEQFF. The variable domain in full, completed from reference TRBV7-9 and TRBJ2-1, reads DTGVSQNPRHKITKRGQNVTFRCDPISEHNRLYWYRQTLGQGPEFLTYFQNEAQLEKSRLLSDRFSAERPKGSFSTLEIQRTEQGDSAMYLCASSFTGQGWNEQFFGPGTRLTVL.

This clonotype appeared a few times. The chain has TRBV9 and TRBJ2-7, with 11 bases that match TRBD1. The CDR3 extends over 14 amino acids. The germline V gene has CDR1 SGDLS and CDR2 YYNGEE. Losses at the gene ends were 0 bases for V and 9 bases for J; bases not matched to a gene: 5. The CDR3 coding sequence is TGTGCCAGCAGCGTAGCCGGACAGGGGGCGCGGCAGTACTTC. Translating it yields CASSVAGQGARQYF.

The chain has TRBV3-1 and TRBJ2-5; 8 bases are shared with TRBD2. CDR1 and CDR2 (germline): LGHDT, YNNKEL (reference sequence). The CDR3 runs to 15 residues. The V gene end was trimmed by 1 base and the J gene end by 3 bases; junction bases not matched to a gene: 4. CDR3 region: CASSQGPGGKETQYF. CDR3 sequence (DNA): TGTGCCAGCAGCCAAGGTCCGGGGGGGAAAGAGACCCAGTACTTC.

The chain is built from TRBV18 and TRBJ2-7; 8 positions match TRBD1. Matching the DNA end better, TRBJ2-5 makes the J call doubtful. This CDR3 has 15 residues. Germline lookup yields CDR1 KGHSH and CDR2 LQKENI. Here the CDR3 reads CASSARQGLAETQYF. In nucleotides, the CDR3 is TGTGCCAGCTCGGCGCGACAGGGGCTAGCAGAGACCCAGTACTTC.

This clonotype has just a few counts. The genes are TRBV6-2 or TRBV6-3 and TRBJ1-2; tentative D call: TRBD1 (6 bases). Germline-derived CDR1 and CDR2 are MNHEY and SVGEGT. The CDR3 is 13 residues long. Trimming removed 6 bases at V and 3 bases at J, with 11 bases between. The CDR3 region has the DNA TGTGCCAGCAGACAGACAGGATACTATGGCTACACCTTC. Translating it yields CASRQTGYYGYTF.

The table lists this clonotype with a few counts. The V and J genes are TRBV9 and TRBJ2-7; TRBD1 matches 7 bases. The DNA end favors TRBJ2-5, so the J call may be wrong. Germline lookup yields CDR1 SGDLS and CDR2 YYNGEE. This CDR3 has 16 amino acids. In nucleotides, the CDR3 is TGTGCCAGCAGCGCGTCCGGGGCCGGGACAGTCGAGACCCAGTACTTC. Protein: CASSASGAGTVETQYF.

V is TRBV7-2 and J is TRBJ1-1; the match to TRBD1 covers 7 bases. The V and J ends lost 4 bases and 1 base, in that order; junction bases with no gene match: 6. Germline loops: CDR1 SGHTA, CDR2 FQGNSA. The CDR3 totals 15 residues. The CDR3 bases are TGTGCCAGCAGCTGGGGACAGCTTAAGAACACTGAAGCTTTCTTT. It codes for CASSWGQLKNTEAFF.

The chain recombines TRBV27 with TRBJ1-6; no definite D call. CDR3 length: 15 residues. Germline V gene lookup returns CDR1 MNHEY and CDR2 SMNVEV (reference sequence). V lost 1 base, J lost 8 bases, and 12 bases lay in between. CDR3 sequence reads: CASSLYRSYDSPLHF. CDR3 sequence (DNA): TGTGCCAGCAGTTTATATCGCAGTTATGATTCACCCCTCCACTTT.

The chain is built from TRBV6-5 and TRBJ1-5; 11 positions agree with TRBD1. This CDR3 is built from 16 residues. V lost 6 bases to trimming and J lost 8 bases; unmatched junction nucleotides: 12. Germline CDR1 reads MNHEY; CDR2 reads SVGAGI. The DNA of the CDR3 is TGTGCCAGCAGCCTACGGGACAGGGGGTTAACGGAGCCCCAGCATTTT. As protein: CASSLRDRGLTEPQHF.

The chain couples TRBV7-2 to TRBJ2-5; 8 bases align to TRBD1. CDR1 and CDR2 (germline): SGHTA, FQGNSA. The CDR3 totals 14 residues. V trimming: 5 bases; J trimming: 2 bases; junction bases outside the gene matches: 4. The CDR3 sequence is CASSGRDRQETQYF. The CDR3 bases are TGTGCCAGCAGCGGTAGGGACAGGCAAGAGACCCAGTACTTC.

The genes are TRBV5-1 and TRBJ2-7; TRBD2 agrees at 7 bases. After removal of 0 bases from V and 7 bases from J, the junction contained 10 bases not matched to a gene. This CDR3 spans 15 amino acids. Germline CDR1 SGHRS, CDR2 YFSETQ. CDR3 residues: CASSLDGGSYNEQYF. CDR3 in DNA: TGCGCCAGCAGCTTGGACGGGGGGTCATACAATGAGCAGTACTTC.

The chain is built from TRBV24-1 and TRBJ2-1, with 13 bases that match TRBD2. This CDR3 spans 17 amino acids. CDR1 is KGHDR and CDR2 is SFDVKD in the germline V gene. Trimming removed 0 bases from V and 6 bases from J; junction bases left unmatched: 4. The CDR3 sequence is CATSDLGTSGMFNEQFF. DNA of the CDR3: TGTGCCACCAGTGATTTGGGGACTAGCGGGATGTTCAATGAGCAGTTCTTC.

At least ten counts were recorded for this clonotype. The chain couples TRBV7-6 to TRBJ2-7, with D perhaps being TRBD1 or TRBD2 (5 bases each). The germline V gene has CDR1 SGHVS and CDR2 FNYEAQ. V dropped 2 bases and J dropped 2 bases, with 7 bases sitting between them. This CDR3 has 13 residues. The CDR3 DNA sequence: TGTGCCAGCAGCTTACGGGGCCCCTACGAGCAGTACTTC. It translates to CASSLRGPYEQYF.

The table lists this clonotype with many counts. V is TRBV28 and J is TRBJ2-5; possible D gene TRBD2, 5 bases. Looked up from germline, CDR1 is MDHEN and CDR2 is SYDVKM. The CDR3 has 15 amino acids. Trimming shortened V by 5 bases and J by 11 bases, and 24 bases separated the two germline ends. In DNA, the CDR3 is TGTGCCAGCAGTCCCCGGGTCTCCATTTGGGGAGAGCAGTACTTC. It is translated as CASSPRVSIWGEQYF.

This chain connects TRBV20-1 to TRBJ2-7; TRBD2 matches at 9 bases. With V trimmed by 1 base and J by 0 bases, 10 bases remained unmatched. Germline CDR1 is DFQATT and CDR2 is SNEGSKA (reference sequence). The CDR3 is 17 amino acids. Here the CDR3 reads CSARVSGGPQSSYEQYF. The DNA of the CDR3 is TGCAGTGCTAGAGTAAGCGGGGGGCCCCAAAGCTCCTACGAGCAGTACTTC.